The 12 T cell receptor beta chains listed next were all sequenced from one sample in a study of T cells in Graves' hyperthyroidism and ophthalmopathy (dated by TCRdb to the late 2010s). Receptors were amplified or captured by multiplex PCR. The sequencing machine was an Illumina HiSeq 2000. The TCR beta CDR3 regions were amplified from the RNA transcripts. A first-round RT-PCR of the TCR CDR3 used the HTBI primer set with the Qiagen OneStep RT-PCR kit. TCRdb reprocessing: public reads trimmed at Q25 with fastp, clones called with MiXCR, in-frame beta chains kept. Entries that share a CDR3 protein sequence are merged under the most common genes and DNA. This sample is represented by 530,000 or so distinct CDR3 sequences; just over 45% of them were singletons. Clones ranked in the top ten supply more than 7% of the sample. The sequenced sample was peripheral blood or thyroid tissue (not recorded which). These receptors were taken from a woman aged 18 to 35 with Graves' hyperthyroidism.

This chain connects TRBV7-2 to TRBJ1-1; perhaps TRBD1 as D (5 bases). The CDR3 is 16 residues long. Trimming shortened V by 2 bases and J by 0 bases, and 13 bases separated the two germline ends. Germline CDR1 SGHTA, CDR2 FQGNSA. The CDR3 DNA is TGTGCCAGCAGCTTAAACGGGAGGGGTATGAACACTGAAGCTTTCTTT. It translates to CASSLNGRGMNTEAFF.

This clonotype was found a few times. This sequence joins TRBV4-3 and TRBJ2-2, with 7 bases fitting TRBD1. Germline CDR1 and CDR2: LGHNA and YSLEER. The V segment lost 3 bases and the J segment 4 bases; nucleotides outside the gene matches: 2. CDR3 length equals 14 residues. CDR3 sequence: CASSQYRGTGELFF. The CDR3 region has the DNA TGCGCCAGCAGCCAGTACAGGGGCACCGGGGAGCTGTTTTTT.

The chain uses TRBV29-1 and TRBJ2-7; 9 positions match TRBD2. This CDR3 is built from 12 residues. Trimming removed 8 bases from V and 6 bases from J; junction bases left unmatched: 8. Germline V gene sequence: CDR1 SQVTM, CDR2 ANQGSEA. In DNA, the CDR3 is TGCAGCTTGGCGGGAGGGCCGGTCGAGCAGTACTTC. This sequence encodes CSLAGGPVEQYF.

This clonotype appeared many times. The chain has TRBV12-3 or TRBV12-4 and TRBJ1-6; no reliable D call. This CDR3 region has 14 residues. V was pared by 4 bases and J by 9 bases, with 13 bases between. DNA of the CDR3: TGTGCCAGCAGTTCTCTGGACCTGGTTTCACCCCTCCACTTT. This translates into CASSSLDLVSPLHF.

In the case of this clonotype: The DNA is left out, because the CDR3 cannot be placed on it with certainty; the CDR3 is given as TCRdb lists it. The genes are TRBV7-6 and TRBJ2-2; the D call in the table, TRBD2, was not verified against the DNA. Both ends counted, the CDR3 spans 24 residues. Germline lookup yields CDR1 SGHVS and CDR2 FNYEAQ. The CDR3 here is CASSLTSGKTYEQYFGPVTGELFF.

This clonotype was detected many times. CDR3 sequence (DNA): TGCAGTGCTTCCGGGGCCAACTATGGCTACACCTTC. Translating it yields CSASGANYGYTF. The rearrangement uses TRBV20-1 and TRBJ1-2, with a tentative D call TRBD1 (5 bases). Germline V lookup: CDR1 DFQATT, CDR2 SNEGSKA (reference sequence). The CDR3 is 12 residues long. Trimming removed 5 bases from V and 2 bases from J, with 9 bases in between.

This clonotype was counted many times. The chain recombines TRBV12-3 or TRBV12-4 with TRBJ2-2, with 7 positions matching TRBD1. The CDR3 is 13 amino acids. The V and J ends lost 6 bases and 6 bases, in that order; junction bases with no gene match: 4. Here the CDR3 reads CASRDRDSGELFF. CDR3 nucleotides: TGTGCCAGCAGAGACAGGGATTCCGGGGAGCTGTTTTTT.

This clonotype was found many times. CDR3 coding DNA: TGCGCCAGCAGCTTGGAGTCAGGGGCCTATGGCTACACCTTC. Its protein product is CASSLESGAYGYTF. The chain uses TRBV5-1 and TRBJ1-2; D may be TRBD1 (6 bases). Trimming took 0 bases from V and 4 from J, leaving 10 bases between them. CDR3 size: 14 residues. Per the germline V gene, CDR1 is SGHRS and CDR2 is YFSETQ. The full variable domain, with the rest looked up from reference TRBV5-1 and TRBJ1-2, is KAGVTQTPRYLIKTRGQQVTLSCSPISGHRSVSWYQQTPGQGLQFLFEYFSETQRNKGNFPGRFSGRQFSNSRSEMNVSTLELGDSALYLCASSLESGAYGYTFGSGTRLTVV.

This clonotype showed up many times. CDR3 coding DNA: TGTGCCAGCAGTGAAACTCCGGGACTTCGTTACGAGCAGTACTTC. It translates to CASSETPGLRYEQYF. The chain carries TRBV2 and TRBJ2-7; maybe TRBD2 (6 bases). Germline V lookup: CDR1 SNHLY, CDR2 FYNNEI. The CDR3 is made up of 15 amino acids. V lost 2 bases and J lost 4, with 15 bases in between.

About this clonotype itself: One base away lies a much larger clone, so this may be a sequencing read error. The V and J genes are TRBV11-2 and TRBJ2-7, with D hard to call. The CDR3 runs to 13 residues. V lost 5 bases and J lost 2, with 10 bases in between. The V gene's germline CDR1 is SGHAT and CDR2 FQNNGV. The chain's CDR3 is CASSRTNAYEQYF. As DNA, the CDR3 is TGTGCCAGCAGCCGGACCAATGCCTACGAGCAGTACTTC.

Ten or more counts support this clonotype. The rearrangement joins TRBV24-1 to TRBJ2-5; TRBD2 matches at 10 bases. CDR1 is KGHDR, CDR2 SFDVKD, per germline. Trimming cost V 0 bases and J 0 bases; bases outside gene matches: 6. This CDR3 comprises 18 residues. The CDR3 region has the DNA TGTGCCACCAGTGATTTGCCAGCGGGAGGGCGGTACCAAGAGACCCAGTACTTC. It encodes CATSDLPAGGRYQETQYF.

This clonotype was recorded many times. This rearrangement joins TRBV4-1 to TRBJ2-7; the D is unclear. Germline CDR1 MGHRA, CDR2 YSYEKL. V lost 5 bases and J 4 bases, leaving 18 bases between the germline ends. The CDR3 sequence is 15 residues long. CDR3: CASSDPRQGKYEQYF. The CDR3 region has the DNA TGCGCCAGCAGCGACCCTAGGCAAGGAAAGTACGAGCAGTACTTC.